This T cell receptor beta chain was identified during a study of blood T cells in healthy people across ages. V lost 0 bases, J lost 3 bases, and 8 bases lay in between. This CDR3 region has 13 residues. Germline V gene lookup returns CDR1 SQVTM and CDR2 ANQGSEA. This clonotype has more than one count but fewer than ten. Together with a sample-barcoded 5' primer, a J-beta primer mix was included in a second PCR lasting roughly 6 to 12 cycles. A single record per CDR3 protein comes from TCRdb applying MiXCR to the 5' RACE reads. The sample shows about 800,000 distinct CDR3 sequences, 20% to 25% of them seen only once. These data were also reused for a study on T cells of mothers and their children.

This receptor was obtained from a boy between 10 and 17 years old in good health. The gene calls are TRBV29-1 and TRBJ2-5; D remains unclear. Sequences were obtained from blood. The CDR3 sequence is CSVEEGYKETQYF. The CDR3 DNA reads TGCAGCGTTGAAGAGGGATACAAAGAGACCCAGTACTTC. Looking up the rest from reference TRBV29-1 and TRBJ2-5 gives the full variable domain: SAVISQKPSRDICQRGTSLTIQCQVDSQVTMMFWYRQQPGQSLTLIATANQGSEATYESGFVIDKFPISRPNLTFSTLTVSNMSPEDSSIYLCSVEEGYKETQYFGPGTRLLVL.